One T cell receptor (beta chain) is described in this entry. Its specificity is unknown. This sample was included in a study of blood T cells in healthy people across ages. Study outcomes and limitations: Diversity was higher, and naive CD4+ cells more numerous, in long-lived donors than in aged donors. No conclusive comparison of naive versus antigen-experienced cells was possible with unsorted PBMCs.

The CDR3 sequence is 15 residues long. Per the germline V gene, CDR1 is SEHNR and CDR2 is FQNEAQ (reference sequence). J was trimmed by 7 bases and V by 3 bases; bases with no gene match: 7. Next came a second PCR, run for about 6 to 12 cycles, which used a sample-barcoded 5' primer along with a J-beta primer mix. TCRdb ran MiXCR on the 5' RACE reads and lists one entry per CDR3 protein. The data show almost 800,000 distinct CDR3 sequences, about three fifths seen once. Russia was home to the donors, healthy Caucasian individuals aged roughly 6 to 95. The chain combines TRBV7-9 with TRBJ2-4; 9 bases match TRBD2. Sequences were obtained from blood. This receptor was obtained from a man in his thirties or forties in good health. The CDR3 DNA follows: TGTGCCAGCAGCTTCCTTAGCGGGAGAGGGAACATTCAGTACTTC. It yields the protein CASSFLSGRGNIQYF.